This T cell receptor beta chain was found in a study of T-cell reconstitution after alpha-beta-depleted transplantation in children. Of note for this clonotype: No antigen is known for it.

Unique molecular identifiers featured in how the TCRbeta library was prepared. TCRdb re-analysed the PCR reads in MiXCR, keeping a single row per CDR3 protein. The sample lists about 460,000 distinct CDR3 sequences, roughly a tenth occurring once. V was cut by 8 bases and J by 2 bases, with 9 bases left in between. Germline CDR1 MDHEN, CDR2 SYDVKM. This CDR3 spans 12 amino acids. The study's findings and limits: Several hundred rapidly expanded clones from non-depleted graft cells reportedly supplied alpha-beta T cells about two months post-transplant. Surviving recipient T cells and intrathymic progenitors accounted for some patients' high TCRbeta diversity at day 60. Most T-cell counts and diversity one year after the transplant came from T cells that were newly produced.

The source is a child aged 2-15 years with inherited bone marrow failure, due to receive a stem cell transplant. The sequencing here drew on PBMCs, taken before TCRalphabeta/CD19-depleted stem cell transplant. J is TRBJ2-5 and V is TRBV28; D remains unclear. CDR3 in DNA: TGTGCCAGCGGCATTGGGCAAGAGACCCAGTACTTC. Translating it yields CASGIGQETQYF.